The 21 T cell receptor beta chains below all came from one sample that was sequenced in a study of early T cells in non-severe SARS-CoV-2 infection. TCRdb re-derived calls from the 5' RACE reads in MiXCR, one entry per CDR3 protein. The repertoire consists of about 49,000 distinct CDR3 sequences, with approximately 10% occurring once and the leading ten covering less than 9.5%. The sequenced sample was whole blood. These receptors were taken from an adult who was a healthcare worker with PCR-confirmed SARS-CoV-2 infection or an uninfected control (not recorded which).

This chain connects TRBV5-1 to TRBJ2-3; 7 bases match TRBD1. V dropped 4 bases and J dropped 0; count of bases not matched to a gene: 11. Germline V CDR1 and CDR2: SGHRS, YFSETQ. This CDR3 region has 17 residues. As DNA, the CDR3 is TGCGCCAGCAGCCAACGGGGACAGAACTTTAGCACAGATACGCAGTATTTT. Amino acid sequence: CASSQRGQNFSTDTQYF.

Many counts were recorded for this clonotype. V is TRBV20-1 and J is TRBJ2-7; 11 nucleotides agree with TRBD2. There are 14 residues in the CDR3. Germline assignment: CDR1 DFQATT and CDR2 SNEGSKA (reference sequence). V was pared by 6 bases and J by 2 bases, with 6 bases of the junction left unmatched. CDR3 residues: CSARGGLAAYEQYF. CDR3 nucleotides: TGCAGTGCCCGAGGGGGACTAGCGGCCTACGAGCAGTACTTC.

The DNA for the CDR3 is TGTGCCAGCAGCTTAGGTTACCGGGAAAGCACAGATACGCAGTATTTT. This encodes CASSLGYRESTDTQYF. The chain employs TRBV7-2 and TRBJ2-3; perhaps TRBD2 as D (5 bases). The germline V gene encodes CDR1 SGHTA and CDR2 FQGNSA. V was trimmed by 1 base and J by 0 bases, leaving 11 bases between them. The CDR3 has 16 amino acids.

This chain uses TRBV12-3 or TRBV12-4 with TRBJ2-5; TRBD2 is a possible D gene (6 bases). The V and J ends lost 7 bases and 1 base respectively, with 19 bases between them. The CDR3 runs 16 residues. The chain's CDR3 is CASTLGGGEVQETQYF. CDR3 in DNA: TGTGCCAGCACCCTAGGCGGAGGGGAAGTCCAAGAGACCCAGTACTTC.

In its sample, this clonotype was seen many times. The chain is built from TRBV29-1 and TRBJ1-2; D is perhaps TRBD1 (6 bases). V was shortened by 4 bases and J by 7 bases, with 13 bases between the two germline ends. CDR1 is SQVTM, CDR2 ANQGSEA, per germline. This CDR3 comprises 12 residues. The CDR3 here is CSVGNGGSGYTF. For the CDR3, the DNA is TGCAGCGTTGGAAACGGGGGCAGTGGCTACACCTTC.

This clonotype has a count of ten or more. The chain has TRBV2 and TRBJ2-3; 7 bases match TRBD1. This CDR3 comprises 15 residues. Germline V gene sequence: CDR1 SNHLY, CDR2 FYNNEI. The ends lost 8 bases at V and 6 bases at J; junction bases unmatched: 14. CDR3 amino acids: CASGTGALSPDTQYF. CDR3 coding DNA: TGTGCCAGCGGAACAGGGGCCCTATCCCCGGATACGCAGTATTTT.

The chain links TRBV11-2 to TRBJ2-3; either TRBD1 or TRBD2 may fit D (6 bases each). V was shortened by 5 bases and J by 1 base, with 13 bases between the two germline ends. CDR3 length: 15 amino acids. The germline CDR1 and CDR2 sequences are SGHAT and FQNNGV. The CDR3 reads CASSQEGGGTDTQYF. As DNA, the CDR3 is TGTGCCAGCAGCCAAGAGGGGGGCGGCACAGATACGCAGTATTTT.

In this sample, this clonotype turned up many times. V gene TRBV19 combines with J gene TRBJ2-2, with D perhaps matching TRBD1 or TRBD2 (6 bases each). Per the germline V gene, CDR1 is LNHDA and CDR2 is SQIVND (reference sequence). Trimming left V 11 bases short and J 3 bases short, with 16 bases between. This CDR3 comprises 14 residues. This CDR3 reads CAGRRGADTGELFF. The DNA of the CDR3 is TGTGCCGGCCGTAGGGGGGCGGACACCGGGGAGCTGTTTTTT.

This clonotype was counted many times. CDR3 nucleotide sequence: TGCGCCAGCAGCCACGCGGACAGATTGAACACTGAAGCTTTCTTT. Its protein product is CASSHADRLNTEAFF. The rearrangement links TRBV4-1 to TRBJ1-1, with D possibly matching TRBD1 (6 bases). Trimming cost V 3 bases and J 0 bases, with 11 bases left between them. The germline V gene encodes CDR1 MGHRA and CDR2 YSYEKL. The CDR3 extends over 15 amino acids.

This clonotype was seen ten or more times. This rearrangement joins TRBV2 to TRBJ1-5; D gene ambiguous. The V gene's germline CDR1 is SNHLY and CDR2 FYNNEI. V shed 6 bases and J shed 5 bases, with 26 bases lying between them. There are 18 residues in the CDR3. In nucleotides, the CDR3 is TGTGCCAGCAGAGCCGGTCCTTCGGGTCTTAACCAACATCAGCCCCAGCATTTT. It encodes CASRAGPSGLNQHQPQHF.

V usage is TRBV3-1 and J usage is TRBJ2-5; 9 bases line up with TRBD2. This CDR3 spans 17 amino acids. V lost 1 base, J lost 0 bases, and 6 bases stayed unmatched. Germline CDR1 LGHDT, CDR2 YNNKEL (reference sequence). CDR3 in amino acids: CASSQGKVAGDQETQYF. CDR3 nucleotides: TGTGCCAGCAGCCAAGGAAAGGTAGCGGGGGACCAAGAGACCCAGTACTTC.

This rearrangement joins TRBV20-1 to TRBJ1-2, with 7 bases matching TRBD1. J gave up 0 bases and V 7 bases, and 5 bases lay outside the gene matches. The CDR3 covers 13 residues. CDR1 and CDR2 (germline): DFQATT, SNEGSKA (reference sequence). DNA of the CDR3: TGCAGTGTCACAGGGGAAGCTAACTATGGCTACACCTTC. Translation gives CSVTGEANYGYTF.

This clonotype appeared a few times. This sequence joins TRBV12-3 or TRBV12-4 and TRBJ2-3, with a weak D call TRBD2 (6 bases). This CDR3 has 15 amino acids. V lost 2 bases, J lost 6 bases, and 15 bases lay in between. The CDR3 DNA sequence: TGTGCCAGCAGTTTATCGCTAGCGCCGGTGGATACGCAGTATTTT. This codes for CASSLSLAPVDTQYF.

This clonotype has a handful of counts. This sequence joins TRBV7-6 and TRBJ2-2; D is ambiguous. CDR1 is SGHVS, CDR2 FNYEAQ, per germline. The CDR3 runs 10 residues. Trimming pared 8 bases from V and 5 bases from J, leaving 3 bases between. Here the CDR3 reads CASGTGELFF. The CDR3 nucleotides read TGTGCCAGCGGGACCGGGGAGCTGTTTTTT. Full variable domain (missing parts from reference TRBV7-6 and TRBJ2-2): GAGVSQSPRYKVTKRGQDVALRCDPISGHVSLYWYRQALGQGPEFLTYFNYEAQQDKSGLPNDRFSAERPEGSISTLTIQRTEQRDSAMYRCASGTGELFFGEGSRLTVL.

The chain has TRBV29-1 and TRBJ2-5; the match to TRBD1 covers 11 bases. V trimming: 6 bases; J trimming: 5 bases; junction bases outside the gene matches: 8. CDR3 length: 14 amino acids. CDR1 SQVTM and CDR2 ANQGSEA come from the germline V gene. CDR3 loop: CSVPRDRGAETQYF. As DNA, the CDR3 is TGCAGCGTGCCCCGGGACAGGGGGGCGGAGACCCAGTACTTC.

This clonotype was detected ten times or more. The chain links TRBV10-3 to TRBJ1-5; D unclear. V was cut by 2 bases and J by 1 base, with 9 bases left in between. Looked up from germline, CDR1 is ENHRY and CDR2 is SYGVKD. This CDR3 comprises 15 residues. The CDR3 coding sequence is TGTGCCATCAGTGAGGCCACAGTGAGCAATCAGCCCCAGCATTTT. Residues: CAISEATVSNQPQHF.

The chain combines TRBV7-2 with TRBJ1-3, with D unresolved. CDR1 SGHTA and CDR2 FQGNSA come from the germline V gene. This CDR3 comprises 11 residues. V was shortened by 1 base and J by 16 bases, with 11 bases between the two germline ends. The CDR3 loop reads CASSLGLVKYF. The CDR3 bases are TGTGCCAGCAGCTTAGGTCTAGTAAAGTATTTT. The variable domain in full, completed from reference TRBV7-2 and TRBJ1-3, reads GAGVSQSPSNKVTEKGKDVELRCDPISGHTALYWYRQSLGQGLEFLIYFQGNSAPDKSGLPSDRFSAERTGGSVSTLTIQRTQQEDSAVYLCASSLGLVKYFGEGSWLTVV.

This clonotype has at least ten counts. V gene TRBV12-3 or TRBV12-4 combines with J gene TRBJ2-5; perhaps TRBD2 as D (5 bases). Deletions cut 0 bases from V and 5 bases from J, with 7 bases between. This CDR3 has 13 residues. The CDR3 DNA follows: TGTGCCAGCAGTTTAGCGGGAGTGGAGACCCAGTACTTC. Protein product: CASSLAGVETQYF.

The chain carries TRBV19 and TRBJ1-1; 12 bases line up with TRBD1. The CDR3 consists of 16 residues. J lost 7 bases, V lost 8 bases, and 14 bases had no gene match. Germline CDR1 and CDR2: LNHDA and SQIVND (reference sequence). The CDR3 loop reads CASYSRGRDRGLEAFF. The CDR3 DNA reads as TGTGCCAGTTATTCGAGGGGCCGGGACAGGGGGCTTGAAGCTTTCTTT.

This clonotype was observed a few times. The chain joins TRBV4-3 to TRBJ2-6, with unresolved D. The V end was cut by 0 bases, the J end by 0 bases, with 9 bases between. Germline V gene data show CDR1 as LGHNA and CDR2 as YSLEER. There are 17 residues in the CDR3. The DNA for the CDR3 is TGCGCCAGCAGCCAAGATCTCCACCTCTCTGGGGCCAACGTCCTGACTTTC. Amino acid sequence: CASSQDLHLSGANVLTF.

About this clonotype: The conserved phenylalanine or tryptophan normally closing the CDR3 is absent here, so this likely arose from a read error. This rearrangement joins TRBV2 to TRBJ2-7, with 7 nucleotides matching TRBD2. CDR1 is SNHLY and CDR2 is FYNNEI in the germline V gene. The CDR3 totals 14 residues. With 11 bases clipped from V and 6 bases from J, the junction kept 16 bases outside the gene matches. This CDR3 reads CAGGEGGQLAEQYL. CDR3 DNA sequence: TGTGCCGGGGGAGAGGGAGGGCAGTTAGCCGAGCAGTACTTG.